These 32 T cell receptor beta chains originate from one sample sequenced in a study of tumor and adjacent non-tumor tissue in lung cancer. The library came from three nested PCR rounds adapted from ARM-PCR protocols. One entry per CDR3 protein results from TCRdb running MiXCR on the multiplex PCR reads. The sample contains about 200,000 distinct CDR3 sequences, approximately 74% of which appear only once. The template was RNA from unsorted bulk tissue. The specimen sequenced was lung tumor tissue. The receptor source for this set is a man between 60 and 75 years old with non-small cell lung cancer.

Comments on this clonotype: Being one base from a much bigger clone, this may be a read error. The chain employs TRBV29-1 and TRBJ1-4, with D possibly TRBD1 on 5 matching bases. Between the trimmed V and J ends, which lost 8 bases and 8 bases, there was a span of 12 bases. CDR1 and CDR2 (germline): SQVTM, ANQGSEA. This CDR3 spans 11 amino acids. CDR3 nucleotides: TGCAGCACCCCCCAGGGAGAAAAACTGTTTTTT. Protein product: CSTPQGEKLFF.

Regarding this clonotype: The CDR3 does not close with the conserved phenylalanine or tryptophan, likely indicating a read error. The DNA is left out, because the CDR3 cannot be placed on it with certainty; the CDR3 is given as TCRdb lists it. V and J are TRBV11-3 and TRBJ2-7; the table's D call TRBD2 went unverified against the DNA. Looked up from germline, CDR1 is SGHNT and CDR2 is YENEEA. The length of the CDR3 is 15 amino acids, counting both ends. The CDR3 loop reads CANSYRTGLTYERYY.

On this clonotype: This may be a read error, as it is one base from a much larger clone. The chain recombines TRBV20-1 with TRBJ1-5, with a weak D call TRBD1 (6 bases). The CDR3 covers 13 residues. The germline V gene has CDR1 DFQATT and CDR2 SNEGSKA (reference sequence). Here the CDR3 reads CNARSGADQPQHF. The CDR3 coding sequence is TGCAATGCTAGGTCGGGGGCGGACCAGCCCCAGCATTTT.

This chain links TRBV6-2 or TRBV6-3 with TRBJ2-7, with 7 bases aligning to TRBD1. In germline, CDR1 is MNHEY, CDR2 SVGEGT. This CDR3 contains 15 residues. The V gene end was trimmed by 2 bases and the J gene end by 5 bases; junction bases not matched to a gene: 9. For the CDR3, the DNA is TGTGCCAGCAGTTACAGTGGGATAGGGGGCGACGAGCAGTACTTC. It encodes CASSYSGIGGDEQYF.

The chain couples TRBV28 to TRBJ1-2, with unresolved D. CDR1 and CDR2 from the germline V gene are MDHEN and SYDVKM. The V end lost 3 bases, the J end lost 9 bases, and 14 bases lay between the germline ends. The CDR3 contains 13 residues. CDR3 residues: CASSFWAWGSYTF. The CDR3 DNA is TGTGCCAGCAGTTTTTGGGCATGGGGAAGCTACACCTTC.

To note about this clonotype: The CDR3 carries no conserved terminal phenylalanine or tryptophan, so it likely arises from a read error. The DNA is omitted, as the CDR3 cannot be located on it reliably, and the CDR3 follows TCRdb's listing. CDR3 region: CSARASGRIAYEQYI. The V call is TRBV20-1, the J call TRBJ2-7; the table's D call TRBD1 went unverified against the DNA. Counting both end residues, the CDR3 totals 15 amino acids. CDR1 DFQATT and CDR2 SNEGSKA come from the germline V gene (reference sequence).

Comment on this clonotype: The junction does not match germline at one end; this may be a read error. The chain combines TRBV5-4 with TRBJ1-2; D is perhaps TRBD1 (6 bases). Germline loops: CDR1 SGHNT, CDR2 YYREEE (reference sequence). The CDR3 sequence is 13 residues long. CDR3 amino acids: CASATGSSYGYAF. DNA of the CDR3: TGTGCCAGCGCAACAGGGTCTAGCTATGGCTACGCCTTC.

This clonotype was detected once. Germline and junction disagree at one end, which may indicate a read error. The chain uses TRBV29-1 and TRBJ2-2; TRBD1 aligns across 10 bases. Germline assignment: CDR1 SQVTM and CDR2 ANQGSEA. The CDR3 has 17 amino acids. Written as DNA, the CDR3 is TGCAGCGCCAACCCGACAGGGGGCGCGGGTGTCACCGGGGAGCTGCTTTTT. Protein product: CSANPTGGAGVTGELLF.

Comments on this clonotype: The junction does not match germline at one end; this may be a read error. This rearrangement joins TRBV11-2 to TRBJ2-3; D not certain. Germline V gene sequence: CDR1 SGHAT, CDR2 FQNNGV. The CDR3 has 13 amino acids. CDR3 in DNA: TGTGTCAGCAGCCCGTTTCCAGTAGATACGCAGTATTTT. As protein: CVSSPFPVDTQYF.

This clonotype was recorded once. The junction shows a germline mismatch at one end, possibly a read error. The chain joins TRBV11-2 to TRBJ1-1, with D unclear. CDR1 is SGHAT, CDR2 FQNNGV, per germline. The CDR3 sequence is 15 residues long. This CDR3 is CASTSGVAGNSEALF. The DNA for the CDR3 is TGTGCCAGCACTTCCGGAGTAGCCGGGAACAGTGAAGCTCTCTTT.

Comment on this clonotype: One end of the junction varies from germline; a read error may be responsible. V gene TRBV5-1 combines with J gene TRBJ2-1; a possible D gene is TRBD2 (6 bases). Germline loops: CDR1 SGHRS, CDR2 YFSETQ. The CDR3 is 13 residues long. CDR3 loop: CASLGGNYNEQFF. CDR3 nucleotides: TGCGCCAGCTTGGGGGGTAACTACAATGAGCAGTTCTTT.

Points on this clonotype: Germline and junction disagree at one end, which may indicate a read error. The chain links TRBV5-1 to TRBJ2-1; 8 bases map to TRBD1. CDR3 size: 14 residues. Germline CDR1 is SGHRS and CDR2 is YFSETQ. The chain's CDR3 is CAGRQGQAYNEQFF. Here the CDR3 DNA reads TGCGCCGGCAGACAGGGACAGGCTTACAATGAGCAGTTCTTC.

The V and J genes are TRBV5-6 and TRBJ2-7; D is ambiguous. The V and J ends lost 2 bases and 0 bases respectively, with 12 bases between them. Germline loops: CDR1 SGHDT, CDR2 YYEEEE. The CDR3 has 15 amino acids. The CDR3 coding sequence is TGTGCCAGCAGCTTTCAGCGCCATAGCTCCTACGAGCAGTACTTC. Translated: CASSFQRHSSYEQYF.

In DNA, the CDR3 is TGTGCCAGCAGCCAGAAAAATCGCGCGAACACCGGGGAGCTGTTTTTT. Translation: CASSQKNRANTGELFF. The chain couples TRBV11-1 to TRBJ2-2; D remains ambiguous. The CDR3 is made up of 16 amino acids. Germline V gene lookup returns CDR1 SGHAT and CDR2 FQDESV (reference sequence). V was shortened by 5 bases and J by 0 bases, with 13 bases between the two germline ends.

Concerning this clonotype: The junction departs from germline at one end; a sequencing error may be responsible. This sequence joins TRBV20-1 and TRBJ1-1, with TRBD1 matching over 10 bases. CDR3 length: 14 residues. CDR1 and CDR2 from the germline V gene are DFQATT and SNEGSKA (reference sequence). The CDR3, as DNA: TGCAGTGCTCAGATAGTGGGGGACAGGGGAGAAGGTTTCTTT. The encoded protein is CSAQIVGDRGEGFF.

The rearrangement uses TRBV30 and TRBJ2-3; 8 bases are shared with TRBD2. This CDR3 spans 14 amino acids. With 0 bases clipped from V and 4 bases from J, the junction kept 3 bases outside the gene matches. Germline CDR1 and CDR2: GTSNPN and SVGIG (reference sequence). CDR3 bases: TGTGCCTGGAGTGTTGGACTAGCCGCAGATACGCAGTATTTT. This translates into CAWSVGLAADTQYF.

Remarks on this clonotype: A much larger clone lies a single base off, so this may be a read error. As DNA, the CDR3 is TGTGCCAGCAGCCAAGGGGACGTGGGGTCCTACGAGCAGTACTTC. Amino acids: CASSQGDVGSYEQYF. The chain carries TRBV28 and TRBJ2-7, with D perhaps assigned TRBD1 or TRBD2 (5 bases each). The V gene's germline CDR1 is MDHEN and CDR2 SYDVKM. Trimming removed 6 bases at V and 1 base at J, with 16 bases between. The CDR3 covers 15 residues.

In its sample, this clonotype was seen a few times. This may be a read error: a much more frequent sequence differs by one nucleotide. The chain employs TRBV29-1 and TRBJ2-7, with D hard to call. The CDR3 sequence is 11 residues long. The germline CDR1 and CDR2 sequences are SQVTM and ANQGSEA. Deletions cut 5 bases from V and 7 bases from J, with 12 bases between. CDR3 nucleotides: TGCAGCGTTTTCGGTTTGGGGGAGCAGTACTTC. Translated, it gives CSVFGLGEQYF.

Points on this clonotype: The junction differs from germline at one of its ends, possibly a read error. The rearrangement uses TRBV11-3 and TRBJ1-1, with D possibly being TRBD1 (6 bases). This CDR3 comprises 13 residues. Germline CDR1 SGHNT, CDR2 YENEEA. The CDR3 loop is CASTAQGGIEAFF. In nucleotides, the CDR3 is TGTGCCAGCACCGCACAGGGAGGCATTGAAGCATTCTTT.

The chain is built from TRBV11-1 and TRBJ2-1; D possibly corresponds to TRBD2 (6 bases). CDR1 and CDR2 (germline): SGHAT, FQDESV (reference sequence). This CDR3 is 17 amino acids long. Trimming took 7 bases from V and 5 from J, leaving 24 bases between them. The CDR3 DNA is TGTGCCAGCATCATATTTCGGCTAGAGGGAGGCAACAATGAGCAGTTCTTC. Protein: CASIIFRLEGGNNEQFF.

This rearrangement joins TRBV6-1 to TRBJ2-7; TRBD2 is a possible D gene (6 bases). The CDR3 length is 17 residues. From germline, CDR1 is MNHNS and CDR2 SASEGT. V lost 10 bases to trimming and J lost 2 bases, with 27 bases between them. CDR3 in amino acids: CANSKPRARLGAYEQYF. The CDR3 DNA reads TGTGCCAACAGCAAACCAAGGGCCCGACTAGGTGCCTACGAGCAGTACTTC.

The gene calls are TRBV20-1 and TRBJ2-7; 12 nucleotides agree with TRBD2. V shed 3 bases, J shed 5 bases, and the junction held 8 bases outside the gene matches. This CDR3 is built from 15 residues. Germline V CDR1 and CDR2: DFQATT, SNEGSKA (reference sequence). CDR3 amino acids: CSARAGLAGNNEQYF. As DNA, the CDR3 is TGCAGTGCTAGGGCTGGACTAGCGGGAAATAACGAGCAGTACTTC.

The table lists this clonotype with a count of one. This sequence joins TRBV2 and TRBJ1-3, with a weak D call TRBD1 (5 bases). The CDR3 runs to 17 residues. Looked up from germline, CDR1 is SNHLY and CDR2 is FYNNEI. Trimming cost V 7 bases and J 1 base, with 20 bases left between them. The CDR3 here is CASTRGHIIGSGNTIYF. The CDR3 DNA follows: TGTGCCAGCACCCGAGGACATATAATAGGATCTGGAAACACCATATATTTT.

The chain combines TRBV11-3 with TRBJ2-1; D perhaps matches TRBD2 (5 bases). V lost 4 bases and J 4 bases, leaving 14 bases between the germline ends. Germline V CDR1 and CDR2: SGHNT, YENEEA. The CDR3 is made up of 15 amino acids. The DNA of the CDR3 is TGTGCCAGCAGCTCCGGCGGGTGGACTTACAATGAGCAGTTCTTC. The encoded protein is CASSSGGWTYNEQFF. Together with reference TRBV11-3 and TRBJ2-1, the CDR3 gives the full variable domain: EAGVVQSPRYKIIEKKQPVAFWCNPISGHNTLYWYLQNLGQGPELLIRYENEEAVDDSQLPKDRFSAERLKGVDSTLKIQPAELGDSAVYLCASSSGGWTYNEQFFGPGTRLTVL.

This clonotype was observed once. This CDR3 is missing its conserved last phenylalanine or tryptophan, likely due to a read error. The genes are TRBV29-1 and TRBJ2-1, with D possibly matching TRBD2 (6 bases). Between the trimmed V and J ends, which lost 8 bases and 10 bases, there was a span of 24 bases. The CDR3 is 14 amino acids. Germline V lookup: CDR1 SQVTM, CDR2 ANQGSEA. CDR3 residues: CSFSGSSGSWEQFY. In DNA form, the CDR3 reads TGCAGCTTTTCCGGGAGTAGCGGTTCGTGGGAGCAGTTCTAC.

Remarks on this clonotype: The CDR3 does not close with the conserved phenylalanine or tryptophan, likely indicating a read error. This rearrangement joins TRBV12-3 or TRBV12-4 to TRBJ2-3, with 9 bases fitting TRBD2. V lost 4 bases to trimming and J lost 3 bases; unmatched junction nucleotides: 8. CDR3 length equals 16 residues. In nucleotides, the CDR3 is TGTGCCAGCAGTTATTACTCAGCGGGAGGAACAGATACGCAGTATTAT. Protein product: CASSYYSAGGTDTQYY.

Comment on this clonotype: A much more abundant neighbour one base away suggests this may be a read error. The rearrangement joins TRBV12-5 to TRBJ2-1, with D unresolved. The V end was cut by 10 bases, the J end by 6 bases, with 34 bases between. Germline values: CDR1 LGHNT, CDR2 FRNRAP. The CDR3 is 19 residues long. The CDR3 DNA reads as TGTGCTACCCGCCGGTATGGAACCGGAAATGAGGAATCAGGCAATGAGCAGTTCTTC. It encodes CATRRYGTGNEESGNEQFF.

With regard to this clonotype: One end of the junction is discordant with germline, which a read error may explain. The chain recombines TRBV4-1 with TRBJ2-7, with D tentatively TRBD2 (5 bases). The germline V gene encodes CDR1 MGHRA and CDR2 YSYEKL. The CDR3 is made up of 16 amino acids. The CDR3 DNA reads TGCGCCAGCAGCCAGCATCATAGCCGGGAAACCTACAAGCAGTACTTC. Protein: CASSQHHSRETYKQYF.

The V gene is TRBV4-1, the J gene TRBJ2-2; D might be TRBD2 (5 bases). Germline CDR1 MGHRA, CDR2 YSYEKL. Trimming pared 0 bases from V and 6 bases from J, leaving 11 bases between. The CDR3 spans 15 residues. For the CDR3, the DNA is TGCGCCAGCAGCCAAGAAGGCGGAGGTGCCGGGGAGCTGTTTTTT. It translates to CASSQEGGGAGELFF.

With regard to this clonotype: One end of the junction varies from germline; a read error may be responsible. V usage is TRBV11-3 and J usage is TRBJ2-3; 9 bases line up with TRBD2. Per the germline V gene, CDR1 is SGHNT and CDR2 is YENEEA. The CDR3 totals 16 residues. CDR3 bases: TGTGTCAGCAGCTTACTCGCGGGGGGGTACACAGATACGCAGTCTTTT. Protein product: CVSSLLAGGYTDTQSF.

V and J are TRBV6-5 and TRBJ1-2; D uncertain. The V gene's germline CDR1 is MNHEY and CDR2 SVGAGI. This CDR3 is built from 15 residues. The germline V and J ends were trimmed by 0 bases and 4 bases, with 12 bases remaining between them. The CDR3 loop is CASSYSTMSPYGYTF. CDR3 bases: TGTGCCAGCAGTTACTCGACGATGTCTCCCTATGGCTACACCTTC.

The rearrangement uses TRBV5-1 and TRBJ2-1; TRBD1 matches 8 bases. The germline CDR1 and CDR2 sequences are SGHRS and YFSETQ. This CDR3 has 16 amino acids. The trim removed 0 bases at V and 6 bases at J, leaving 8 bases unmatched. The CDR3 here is CASSLVRTGMGNEQFF. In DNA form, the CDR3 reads TGCGCCAGCAGCTTGGTCAGGACAGGGATGGGCAATGAGCAGTTCTTC. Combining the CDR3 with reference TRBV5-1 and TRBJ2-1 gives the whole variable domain KAGVTQTPRYLIKTRGQQVTLSCSPISGHRSVSWYQQTPGQGLQFLFEYFSETQRNKGNFPGRFSGRQFSNSRSEMNVSTLELGDSALYLCASSLVRTGMGNEQFFGPGTRLTVL.